Listed here are 21 T cell receptor beta chains from one sample, sequenced in a study of T cells in Graves' hyperthyroidism and ophthalmopathy (dated by TCRdb to the late 2010s). The method was multiplex PCR. The sequencing machine was an Illumina HiSeq 2000. The TCR beta CDR3 regions were amplified from the RNA transcripts. The TCR CDR3 was subjected to a first round of RT-PCR using the HTBI primer set and the Qiagen OneStep RT-PCR kit. The raw public reads went through TCRdb reprocessing: fastp at Q25, MiXCR clone calling, in-frame beta chains kept. Records with the same CDR3 protein are collapsed into one entry carrying the most frequent genes and DNA. This sample lists more than 300,000 distinct CDR3 sequences; approximately 15% were detected once. Of the sample, around 23% falls within the top ten clones. Sequenced sample: blood. Every receptor here comes from a woman aged 25 to 39 with Graves' hyperthyroidism.

This clonotype was observed a few times. Written as DNA, the CDR3 is TGTGCCAGCTCACCGAAAGACCAGGGAGAGCAGTACTTC. Translation: CASSPKDQGEQYF. The V and J genes are TRBV18 and TRBJ2-7; D is perhaps TRBD1 (5 bases). Germline assignment: CDR1 KGHSH and CDR2 LQKENI. V lost 3 bases and J lost 7, with 13 bases in between. CDR3 length: 13 residues.

This clonotype was detected many times. This chain joins TRBV3-1 and TRBJ1-1; a weak D match, TRBD1 (5 bases). The germline V and J ends were trimmed by 2 bases and 5 bases, with 15 bases remaining between them. Germline values: CDR1 LGHDT, CDR2 YNNKEL (reference sequence). The CDR3 runs 15 residues. This CDR3 reads CASSQPGRGRTEAFF. The CDR3 region has the DNA TGTGCCAGCAGCCAACCTGGTAGGGGCCGGACTGAAGCTTTCTTT. The entire variable domain, with the rest obtained from reference TRBV3-1 and TRBJ1-1, is as follows: DTAVSQTPKYLVTQMGNDKSIKCEQNLGHDTMYWYKQDSKKFLKIMFSYNNKELIINETVPNRFSPKSPDKAHLNLHINSLELGDSAVYFCASSQPGRGRTEAFFGQGTRLTVV.

The sample holds a few counts of this clonotype. The chain joins TRBV13 to TRBJ2-5, with unresolved D. V was pared by 4 bases and J by 2 bases, with 8 bases between. Germline V gene sequence: CDR1 PRHDT, CDR2 FYEKMQ (reference sequence). This CDR3 spans 13 amino acids. CDR3 amino acids: CASSSQAQETQYF. The CDR3 bases are TGTGCCAGCAGCTCCCAAGCACAAGAGACCCAGTACTTC.

The count of this clonotype is one. One end of the junction is discordant with germline, which a read error may explain. The V gene is TRBV24-1, the J gene TRBJ2-6; 9 bases align to TRBD1. Germline CDR1 is KGHDR and CDR2 is SFDVKD. There are 18 residues in the CDR3. The DNA of the CDR3 is TGTGTCACCAGTGACCCTTCGACAGGGGGTTATGGGGCCAACGTCCTGACTTTC. It is translated as CVTSDPSTGGYGANVLTF.

The J gene is TRBJ2-3, the V gene TRBV7-2; D is unresolved. CDR1 is SGHTA, CDR2 FQGNSA, per germline. CDR3 length equals 14 residues. Deletions cut 3 bases from V and 2 bases from J, with 9 bases between. The CDR3 DNA reads as TGTGCCAGCAGCTTTCGATGGGACACAGATACGCAGTATTTT. Its translation is CASSFRWDTDTQYF.

This clonotype has a count of ten or more. This sequence joins TRBV6-1 and TRBJ1-1, with 8 bases identical to TRBD1. CDR3 length: 14 residues. V was pared by 6 bases and J by 6 bases, with 9 bases of the junction left unmatched. Germline-derived CDR1 and CDR2 are MNHNS and SASEGT. CDR3 coding DNA: TGTGCCAGCAGGAACCGGGACAGGTTTCCTGAAGCTTTCTTT. This sequence encodes CASRNRDRFPEAFF.

The genes are TRBV11-3 and TRBJ2-1, with 10 bases fitting TRBD2. The V segment lost 4 bases and the J segment 7 bases; nucleotides outside the gene matches: 10. The length of the CDR3 is 16 residues. The V gene's germline CDR1 is SGHNT and CDR2 YENEEA. This chain's CDR3 is CASSSLAGLAMNEQFF. Here the CDR3 DNA reads TGTGCCAGCAGCTCCCTGGCGGGACTAGCGATGAATGAGCAGTTCTTC.

This clonotype was found many times. The gene calls are TRBV12-3 or TRBV12-4 and TRBJ1-1; D possibly corresponds to TRBD1 (5 bases). The V gene lost 5 bases and the J gene lost 1 base, with 11 bases spanning the gap. The length of the CDR3 is 14 residues. CDR3 sequence reads: CASSPGLGNTEAFF. The CDR3 region has the DNA TGTGCCAGCAGTCCAGGGTTGGGGAACACTGAAGCTTTCTTT.

This clonotype has at least ten counts. This rearrangement joins TRBV28 to TRBJ2-1; D is perhaps TRBD1 or TRBD2 (6 bases each). This CDR3 spans 16 amino acids. Germline CDR1 reads MDHEN; CDR2 reads SYDVKM. The germline V and J ends were trimmed by 5 bases and 6 bases, with 20 bases remaining between them. CDR3 nucleotides: TGTGCCAGCAGTCCCCCCTTACGAGGGGGGCGCAATGAGCAGTTCTTC. This codes for CASSPPLRGGRNEQFF.

This clonotype was counted at least ten times. The rearrangement joins TRBV20-1 to TRBJ2-3; tentatively, D is TRBD2 (6 bases). With 3 bases removed from V and 4 bases from J, the gap between germline ends came to 11 bases. CDR1 is DFQATT and CDR2 is SNEGSKA in the germline V gene (reference sequence). The CDR3 spans 13 residues. The CDR3 sequence: CSARISGADTQYF. The CDR3 region has the DNA TGCAGTGCTAGGATCTCGGGGGCAGATACGCAGTATTTT.

This rearrangement joins TRBV7-9 to TRBJ2-2; 7 bases agree with TRBD1. CDR1 and CDR2 from the germline V gene are SEHNR and FQNEAQ (reference sequence). Unmatched junction bases numbered 10, after V lost 1 base and J lost 5 bases. The CDR3 is 17 amino acids. The DNA for the CDR3 is TGTGCCAGCAGCTTAGGACAGGGCGGAATGAGGACCGGGGAGCTGTTTTTT. Protein sequence: CASSLGQGGMRTGELFF. Full variable domain (remainder filled in from reference TRBV7-9 and TRBJ2-2): DTGVSQNPRHKITKRGQNVTFRCDPISEHNRLYWYRQTLGQGPEFLTYFQNEAQLEKSRLLSDRFSAERPKGSFSTLEIQRTEQGDSAMYLCASSLGQGGMRTGELFFGEGSRLTVL.

This clonotype has at least ten counts. V and J are TRBV28 and TRBJ2-5; D possibly corresponds to TRBD1 (5 bases). The CDR3 length is 16 residues. Germline V CDR1 and CDR2: MDHEN, SYDVKM. V was trimmed by 7 bases and J by 3 bases, leaving 21 bases between them. The CDR3 nucleotides are TGTGCCAGCACCACATACGACAGAAGTGGAGAAGAGACCCAGTACTTC. Amino acid sequence: CASTTYDRSGEETQYF.

Ten or more counts support this clonotype. V and J are TRBV12-3 or TRBV12-4 and TRBJ1-1; D might be TRBD1 (6 bases). The ends were cut back, 6 bases at V and 11 bases at J, with 22 bases in the middle. The CDR3 is 14 amino acids. The DNA of the CDR3 is TGTGCCAGCAGCCCATTTAAGGGAGGGGGAGACGCTTTCTTT. It encodes CASSPFKGGGDAFF.

This clonotype showed up many times. This chain connects TRBV27 to TRBJ2-7; D gene unclear. V was shortened by 6 bases and J by 0 bases, with 6 bases between the two germline ends. From germline, CDR1 is MNHEY and CDR2 SMNVEV (reference sequence). The CDR3 totals 12 residues. In DNA form, the CDR3 reads TGTGCCAGCAGCAGGAACTCCTACGAGCAGTACTTC. It yields the protein CASSRNSYEQYF.

This clonotype was found many times. J is TRBJ2-7 and V is TRBV27; possibly TRBD2 for D (5 bases). Germline V gives CDR1 MNHEY, CDR2 SMNVEV (reference sequence). The germline V and J ends were trimmed by 0 bases and 3 bases, with 15 bases remaining between them. This CDR3 comprises 16 residues. The DNA for the CDR3 is TGTGCCAGCAGTTTATCGTGGACTGCTTCTTACTACGAGCAGTACTTC. As protein: CASSLSWTASYYEQYF.

J is TRBJ2-7 and V is TRBV4-1; 8 bases are a match to TRBD2. The CDR3 is 14 amino acids. V lost 1 base and J lost 6; bases outside the gene matches: 5. Looked up from germline, CDR1 is MGHRA and CDR2 is YSYEKL. The CDR3 sequence is CASSQVAGGSEQYF. The CDR3 DNA reads TGCGCCAGCAGCCAAGTCGCGGGAGGTAGCGAGCAGTACTTC.

In its sample, this clonotype was seen many times. The chain links TRBV30 to TRBJ2-7, with D maybe TRBD2 (5 bases). Trimming pared 6 bases from V and 4 bases from J, leaving 10 bases between. Germline assignment: CDR1 GTSNPN and CDR2 SVGIG (reference sequence). This CDR3 contains 11 residues. For the CDR3, the DNA is TGTGCCTGCGGAGGTCTTTACGAGCAGTACTTC. Protein product: CACGGLYEQYF.

This rearrangement joins TRBV6-2 or TRBV6-3 to TRBJ1-5; TRBD1 matches 9 bases. Germline assignment: CDR1 MNHEY and CDR2 SVGEGT. The V gene end was trimmed by 5 bases and the J gene end by 7 bases; junction bases not matched to a gene: 6. The CDR3 covers 14 residues. The CDR3 coding sequence is TGTGCCAGCAGTCCCTGGACAGGGGTCCAGCCCCAGCATTTT. It yields the protein CASSPWTGVQPQHF.

There are many counts of this clonotype. CDR3 residues: CASSFPIQGLEQYF. In nucleotides, the CDR3 is TGTGCCAGCAGTTTTCCCATTCAGGGGCTGGAGCAGTACTTC. J is TRBJ2-7 and V is TRBV28; TRBD1 is a possible D gene (6 bases). Trimming took off 3 bases at V and 7 bases at J, with 16 bases between the two ends. Looked up from germline, CDR1 is MDHEN and CDR2 is SYDVKM. The CDR3 spans 14 residues.

The V call is TRBV19, the J call TRBJ2-1; D gene ambiguous. Per germline, CDR1 LNHDA and CDR2 SQIVND (reference sequence). V lost 4 bases, J lost 8 bases, and 6 bases lay in between. The CDR3 has 11 residues. In nucleotides, the CDR3 is TGTGCCAGTAGTAAAGGCCATGAGCAGTTCTTC. Amino acid sequence: CASSKGHEQFF.

This clonotype showed up just a few times. This chain joins TRBV20-1 and TRBJ2-5; 9 bases are shared with TRBD1. J lost 5 bases, V lost 1 base, and 8 bases had no gene match. The CDR3 sequence is 15 residues long. Germline CDR1 reads DFQATT; CDR2 reads SNEGSKA (reference sequence). This chain's CDR3 is CSARAGTGWSETQYF. CDR3 nucleotides: TGCAGTGCTAGAGCCGGGACAGGGTGGTCGGAGACCCAGTACTTC.